What follows is one T cell receptor (beta chain) and its context. Antigen: not known. CDR3 length: 18 amino acids. The data stem from a study of OX40 agonist ivuxolimab in advanced cancers. Notes on the study in general: By week 6 at 0.1 to 3.0 mg/kg, blood CD4+ and CD8+ T cells had expanded clonally.

Measured with immunoSEQ multiplex PCR; TCRdb has only the in-frame clones, and not every one. The sample lists around 21,000 clones; approximately 81% were seen once. This chain links TRBV12-2 with TRBJ1-5; the DNA was not used to check the table's D call, TRBD1. TRBV12-2 is a listed pseudogene. This material consisted of CD4+ or CD8+ T cells sorted from blood, taken in a trial of the OX40 agonist ivuxolimab. This sequence was found in an adult with an advanced solid tumor such as melanoma, head and neck, liver or kidney cancer. CDR3 loop: CASRFLSQGDLSNQPQHF. As DNA, the CDR3 is TGTGCAAGTCGCTTTTTGTCGCAGGGCGACCTTAGCAATCAGCCCCAGCATTTT.